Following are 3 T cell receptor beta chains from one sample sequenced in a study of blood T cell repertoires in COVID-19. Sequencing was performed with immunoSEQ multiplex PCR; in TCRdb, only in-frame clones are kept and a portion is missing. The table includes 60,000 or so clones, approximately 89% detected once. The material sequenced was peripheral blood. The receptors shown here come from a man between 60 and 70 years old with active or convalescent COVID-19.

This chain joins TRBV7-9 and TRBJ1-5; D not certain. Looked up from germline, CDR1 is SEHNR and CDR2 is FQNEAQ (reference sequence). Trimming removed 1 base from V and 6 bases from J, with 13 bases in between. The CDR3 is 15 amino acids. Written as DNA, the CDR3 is TGTGCCAGCAGCTTAGGCCGGGAGAGGAGTCAGCCCCAGCATTTT. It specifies CASSLGRERSQPQHF.

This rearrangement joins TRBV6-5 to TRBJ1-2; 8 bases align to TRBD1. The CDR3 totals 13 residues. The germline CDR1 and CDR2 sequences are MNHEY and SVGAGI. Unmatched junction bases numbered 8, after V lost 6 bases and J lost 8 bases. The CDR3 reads CASRGSGGIGYTF. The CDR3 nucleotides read TGTGCCAGCAGAGGGTCAGGGGGCATCGGCTACACCTTC.

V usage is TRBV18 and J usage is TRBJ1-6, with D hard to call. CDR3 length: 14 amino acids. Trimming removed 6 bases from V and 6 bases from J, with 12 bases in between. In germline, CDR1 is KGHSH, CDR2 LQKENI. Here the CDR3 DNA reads TGTGCCAGCTCGGCCTTCGGGTCTAATTCACCCCTCCACTTT. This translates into CASSAFGSNSPLHF.